This T cell receptor (beta chain) was observed in a study of control samples from healthy donors and cancer patients. V lost 4 bases and J 0 bases, leaving 17 bases between the germline ends. CDR1 is SGDLS, CDR2 YYNGEE, per germline. The CDR3 loop spans 17 amino acids. This clone was detected once. The method was immunoSEQ multiplex PCR; TCRdb's version includes in-frame clones alone and lacks a portion of them. The repertoire holds more than 100,000 clones, with approximately 89% as singletons. Specimen: blood. The chain uses TRBV9 and TRBJ1-3; D possibly corresponds to TRBD1 (6 bases). This TCR derives from a man aged 18-30 years in good health. The CDR3 loop is CASSSNRGRGSGNTIYF. In DNA, the CDR3 is TGTGCCAGCAGCTCCAATAGAGGCAGGGGCTCTGGAAACACCATATATTTT.